This is a list of T cell receptor beta chains from one sample in a study of T cells after yellow fever vaccination. From the 5' RACE reads, TCRdb called clonotypes with MiXCR, one entry per CDR3 protein. Of some 350,000 distinct CDR3 sequences in the sample, roughly 10% were seen once. The input for sequencing was PBMCs, taken on the day of the first yellow fever vaccination. Receptors originate from a man aged 18-30 years who received the YFV17D yellow fever vaccine. Each CDR3 is given with its conserved first and last residue. The order of the fields is clone size, J gene, CDR3 length, D gene, V gene, CDR3 DNA, CDR3 protein. A D gene is named only where the DNA matches it firmly. Not every row has a clone size; where given, it reads once, few, many or a size class.

clone size: .; J gene: TRBJ1-4; CDR3 length: 12; D gene: .; V gene: TRBV7-2; CDR3 DNA: TGTGCCAGCAGCTCTCCAGGCCGGGGGCTGTTTTTT; CDR3 protein: CASSSPGRGLFF
clone size: .; J gene: TRBJ2-1; CDR3 length: 17; D gene: TRBD2; V gene: TRBV7-9; CDR3 DNA: TGTGCCAGCAGCTCGCGAGTAGGCGCGGGGGGATACAATGAGCAGTTCTTC; CDR3 protein: CASSSRVGAGGYNEQFF
clone size: .; J gene: TRBJ2-1; CDR3 length: 15; D gene: .; V gene: TRBV7-9; CDR3 DNA: TGTGCCAGCAGCTTAGGGGCGGGGGCGCGCAATGAGCAGTTCTTC; CDR3 protein: CASSLGAGARNEQFF
clone size: many; J gene: TRBJ2-5; CDR3 length: 14; D gene: TRBD1; V gene: TRBV12-3/TRBV12-4; CDR3 DNA: TGCGCCAGCAGCTTGGGACAGGGAAAAGAGACCCAGTACTTC; CDR3 protein: CASSLGQGKETQYF
clone size: .; J gene: TRBJ1-5; CDR3 length: 16; D gene: TRBD1; V gene: TRBV4-3; CDR3 DNA: TGCGCCAGCAGCCAAGGAGTTCGGGACAGGGGACAGCCCCAGCATTTT; CDR3 protein: CASSQGVRDRGQPQHF
clone size: .; J gene: TRBJ2-7; CDR3 length: 15; D gene: TRBD1; V gene: TRBV3-1; CDR3 DNA: TGTGCCACCAGCCAAGGTGACAGGGCCAACTACGAGCAGTACTTC; CDR3 protein: CATSQGDRANYEQYF
clone size: few; J gene: TRBJ1-5; CDR3 length: 14; D gene: .; V gene: TRBV5-1; CDR3 DNA: TGCGCCAGCAGCTTGGATGGGGGCGATCAGCCCCAGCATTTT; CDR3 protein: CASSLDGGDQPQHF
clone size: many; J gene: TRBJ1-2; CDR3 length: 13; D gene: .; V gene: TRBV20-1; CDR3 DNA: TGCAGTGCTTACGGGGAAGTAAGAGGGGGCTACACCTTC; CDR3 protein: CSAYGEVRGGYTF
clone size: .; J gene: TRBJ2-7; CDR3 length: 14; D gene: .; V gene: TRBV9; CDR3 DNA: TGTGCCAGCAGCGTAGCGGGGAGTCCCTACGAGCAGTACTTC; CDR3 protein: CASSVAGSPYEQYF
clone size: .; J gene: TRBJ1-5; CDR3 length: 13; D gene: .; V gene: TRBV12-3/TRBV12-4; CDR3 DNA: TGTGCCAGCAGTCGTTCACGGGATCAGCCCCAGCATTTT; CDR3 protein: CASSRSRDQPQHF
clone size: few; J gene: TRBJ2-5; CDR3 length: 18; D gene: TRBD2; V gene: TRBV18; CDR3 DNA: TGTGCCAGCTCACCAACTCCGGGACTAGCGGGGAGCGAAGAGACCCAGTACTTC; CDR3 protein: CASSPTPGLAGSEETQYF
clone size: few; J gene: TRBJ2-3; CDR3 length: 11; D gene: TRBD1; V gene: TRBV20-1; CDR3 DNA: TGCAGTGCGGACAGGACAGATACGCAGTATTTT; CDR3 protein: CSADRTDTQYF
clone size: many; J gene: TRBJ1-1; CDR3 length: 13; D gene: .; V gene: TRBV19; CDR3 DNA: TGTGCCAGTAGTGAGAGTATGAACACTGAAGCTTTCTTT; CDR3 protein: CASSESMNTEAFF
clone size: many; J gene: TRBJ2-3; CDR3 length: 15; D gene: .; V gene: TRBV5-4; CDR3 DNA: TGTGCCAGCAGCCGGGACACAACTAGCACAGATACGCAGTATTTT; CDR3 protein: CASSRDTTSTDTQYF
clone size: few; J gene: TRBJ1-4; CDR3 length: 15; D gene: TRBD1; V gene: TRBV10-1; CDR3 DNA: TGCGCCAGCAGACAACACAGGGGGCGCCGTGAAAAACTGTTTTTT; CDR3 protein: CASRQHRGRREKLFF
clone size: .; J gene: TRBJ2-2; CDR3 length: 15; D gene: .; V gene: TRBV5-1; CDR3 DNA: TGCGCCAGCAGCCCACAGGGTTGGGGCACCGGGGAGCTGTTTTTT; CDR3 protein: CASSPQGWGTGELFF
clone size: .; J gene: TRBJ1-5; CDR3 length: 15; D gene: .; V gene: TRBV5-1; CDR3 DNA: TGCGCCAGCAGCATCCCAGGGGTAGGCAATCAGCCCCAGCATTTT; CDR3 protein: CASSIPGVGNQPQHF
clone size: few; J gene: TRBJ2-7; CDR3 length: 15; D gene: .; V gene: TRBV18; CDR3 DNA: TGTGCCAGCTCACCCCCCAGCCACGGCGGGGACGAGCAGTACTTC; CDR3 protein: CASSPPSHGGDEQYF